Here is one T cell receptor (beta chain) with its context. This clonotype occurred a few times. No antigen is known for it. No per-base quality is available; no much larger clone lies one base away. TCR cDNA was made using 5'RACE template switching, a step that added a universal primer site and unique molecular identifiers. Priming for cDNA synthesis came from both the TCR alpha and TCR beta constant segments. Library amplification used two PCR steps, and the second PCR step added sample barcodes and sequencing adapters. Sequencing of libraries was done on Illumina HiSeq 2500 (2x100 bp) or NovaSeq (2x150 bp). For the original study's pipeline: MIGEC handled demultiplexing of reads and collapsing into UMI consensus sequences, while MiXCR performed V(D)J alignment. Vaccine-responding clonotypes were defined with edgeR using replicate PBMC samples, requiring FDR below 0.01 and a log2 fold change above 5 up to day 15. Bulk clonotypes were assigned CD4 or CD8 identity according to which sequenced CD4 or CD8 repertoire held them at higher abundance. Using fastp at Q25 and MiXCR, TCRdb reprocessed the public reads and kept productive beta chains. Identical CDR3 protein sequences are pooled into one entry, listed with their most common genes and DNA. Clone size and V and J calls follow TCRdb, not the original study. This sample holds around 610,000 distinct CDR3 sequences; 13% were observed only once. The ten largest account for more than 13% of the sample.

The entry originates in a study of T cells after yellow fever vaccination (dated by TCRdb to the late 2010s). Broadly, across the study: The SMART-Seq v4 Ultra Low Input RNA kit was used to prepare libraries from fractions with low cell numbers. To track T-cell clones before and after primary and booster YFV17D yellow fever vaccination, bulk TCR alpha and beta repertoires were sequenced longitudinally. Two healthy male donors, one aged 18 to 30 and one aged 30 to 40 years, made up the cohort. Blood was collected at multiple timepoints before and after primary and secondary immunization, and bulk PBMC replicates and cell subsets were isolated.

The paper's findings and limits, for the study overall: Because abundant contaminating clonotypes from the bulk population could be contained in FACS-sorted repertoires, computational filtering was required. A small share of clonotypes occurred in both CD4 and CD8 compartments, likely arising from convergent recombination. Because only a couple of donors were included in the study, the extent to which the findings can be generalized is limited. The secondary T-cell response was weaker than the primary response but faster, peaking on day 5 instead of day 15. After the booster, most clones that had expanded after primary vaccination were detected again (around 97% of CD4 and around nine tenths of CD8), suggesting broad maintenance of memory.

The sample's treatment or condition label is to be understood as: live attenuated yellow fever vaccine strain. At every blood-draw timepoint, two biological replicates of bulk PBMCs were collected. A standard Ficoll-Paque protocol was used to isolate PBMCs from peripheral blood. TriZol was used to extract RNA from bulk PBMCs, from CD4 and CD8 fractions, and from dextramer-positive and dextramer-negative fractions. V is trimmed back by 0 bases and J by 4 bases, and the junction contains 12 bases that no gene match accounts for. The CDR3 spans 19 residues, from the cysteine through the phenylalanine. Only the CDR3 part of the read is kept: 57 bases, read in frame from the first base. CDR1 MNHEY and CDR2 SVGEGT are derived from the germline V gene.

The rearrangement combines TRBV6-2 or TRBV6-3 with TRBJ2-1, with 10 bases matching TRBD2. The specimen was PBMCs, collected on the day of the yellow fever booster vaccination. The receptor was derived from a man aged 25-40 years who received the YFV17D yellow fever vaccine. The CDR3 region has the sequence CASSYSGASGRISYNEQFF. The DNA sequence is TGTGCCAGCAGTTACTCTGGGGCTAGCGGGAGAATCTCTTACAATGAGCAGTTCTTC.